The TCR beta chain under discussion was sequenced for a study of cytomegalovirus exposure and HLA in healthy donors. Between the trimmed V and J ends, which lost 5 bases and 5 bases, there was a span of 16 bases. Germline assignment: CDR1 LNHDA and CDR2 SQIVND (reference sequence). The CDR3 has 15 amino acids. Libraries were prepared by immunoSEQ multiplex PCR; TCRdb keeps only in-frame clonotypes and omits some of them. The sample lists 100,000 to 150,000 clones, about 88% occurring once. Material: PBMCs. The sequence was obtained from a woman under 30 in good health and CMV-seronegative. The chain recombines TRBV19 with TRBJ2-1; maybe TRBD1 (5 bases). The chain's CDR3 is CASSFGQPVNNEQFF. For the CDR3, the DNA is TGTGCCAGTAGTTTCGGACAACCCGTCAACAATGAGCAGTTCTTC.